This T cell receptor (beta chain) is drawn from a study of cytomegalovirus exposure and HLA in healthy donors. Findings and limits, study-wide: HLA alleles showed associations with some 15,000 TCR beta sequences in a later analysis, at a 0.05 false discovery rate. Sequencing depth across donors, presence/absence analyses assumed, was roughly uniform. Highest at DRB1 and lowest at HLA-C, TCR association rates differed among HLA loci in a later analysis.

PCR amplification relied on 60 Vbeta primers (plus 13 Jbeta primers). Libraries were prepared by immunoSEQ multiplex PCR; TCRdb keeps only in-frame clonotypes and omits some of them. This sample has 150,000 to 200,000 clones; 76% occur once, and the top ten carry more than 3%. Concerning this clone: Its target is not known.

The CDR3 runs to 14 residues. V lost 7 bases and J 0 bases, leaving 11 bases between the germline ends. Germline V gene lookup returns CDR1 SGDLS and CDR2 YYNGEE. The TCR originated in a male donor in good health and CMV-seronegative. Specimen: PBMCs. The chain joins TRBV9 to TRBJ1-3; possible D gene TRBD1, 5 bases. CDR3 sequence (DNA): TGTGCCAGCTCCTCCGGGGGCTCTGGAAACACCATATATTTT. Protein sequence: CASSSGGSGNTIYF. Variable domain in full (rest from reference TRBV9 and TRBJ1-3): DSGVTQTPKHLITATGQRVTLRCSPRSGDLSVYWYQQSLDQGLQFLIQYYNGEERAKGNILERFSAQQFPDLHSELNLSSLELGDSALYFCASSSGGSGNTIYFGEGSWLTVV.